This T cell receptor (beta chain) appears in the sequencing data of a study of radiation and T cells in renal cell carcinoma. Study context: Nephrectomy followed 15 Gy stereotactic body radiation by 4 weeks.

Produced via immunoSEQ multiplex PCR; TCRdb's table is partial and in-frame only. The sample consists of about 140,000 clones, roughly 80% of them appearing once. The CDR3 loop spans 17 amino acids. V lost 4 bases, J lost 2 bases, and 21 bases lay in between. Germline V gives CDR1 SGHNT, CDR2 YYREEE (reference sequence). Time point meaning: baseline pretreatment blood. Treatment reported: 15 Gy SBRT to primary tumor, nephrectomy 4 weeks later. The source is a woman aged 50 to 60 with renal cell carcinoma. Sample: blood, taken from a patient whose treatment included radiotherapy and nephrectomy. V and J are TRBV5-4 and TRBJ2-5; no definite D call. DNA for the CDR3: TGTGCCAGCAGCCGCGTTTTGGAGTTAGGAGCGCAAGAGACCCAGTACTTC. Its translation is CASSRVLELGAQETQYF.